Below are 25 T cell receptor beta chains sequenced from a single sample in a study of cytomegalovirus exposure and HLA in healthy donors. Researchers ran the PCR with 60 Vbeta and 13 Jbeta primers. Libraries were prepared by immunoSEQ multiplex PCR; TCRdb keeps only in-frame clonotypes and omits some of them. Of roughly 130,000 clones listed, about 86% are singletons. The sequencing input was PBMCs. The receptors stem from a man between 18 and 35 years old in good health and CMV-seronegative.

This clone was seen at least ten times. This chain connects TRBV25-1 to TRBJ1-1, with D possibly TRBD1 on 5 matching bases. The CDR3 consists of 15 residues. Trimming cost V 7 bases and J 6 bases, with 21 bases left between them. Germline CDR1 is MGHDK and CDR2 is SYGVNS. Here the CDR3 DNA reads TGTGCCAGCACCGCTCAGGGTTCCCGGAGGGCTGAAGCTTTCTTT. As protein: CASTAQGSRRAEAFF. Filled out from reference TRBV25-1 and TRBJ1-1, the complete variable domain reads EADIYQTPRYLVIGTGKKITLECSQTMGHDKMYWYQQDPGMELHLIHYSYGVNSTEKGDLSSESTVSRIRTEHFPLTLESARPSHTSQYLCASTAQGSRRAEAFFGQGTRLTVV.

The V gene is TRBV4-3, the J gene TRBJ1-5, with a weak D call TRBD1 (6 bases). This CDR3 is 14 amino acids long. Germline loops: CDR1 LGHNA, CDR2 YSLEER. V was trimmed by 8 bases and J by 3 bases, leaving 14 bases between them. The DNA for the CDR3 is TGCGCCAGCGCACTCGACAGGCTCAATCAGCCCCAGCATTTT. It specifies CASALDRLNQPQHF.

The V call is TRBV6-1, the J call TRBJ1-1; D perhaps matches TRBD1 (6 bases). The CDR3 has 13 amino acids. Trimming cost V 0 bases and J 5 bases, with 7 bases left between them. The germline V gene has CDR1 MNHNS and CDR2 SASEGT. The CDR3 sequence: CASSEARGTEAFF. The CDR3 DNA reads TGTGCCAGCAGTGAAGCGAGGGGGACTGAAGCTTTCTTT.

The rearrangement joins TRBV6-1 to TRBJ1-2; D possibly corresponds to TRBD1 (5 bases). V dropped 3 bases and J dropped 8 bases, with 19 bases sitting between them. Germline V CDR1 and CDR2: MNHNS, SASEGT. This CDR3 region has 15 residues. CDR3 DNA: TGTGCCAGCAGTGACCGATCGGGGGGACTGATGGGCTACACCTTC. It yields the protein CASSDRSGGLMGYTF.

This rearrangement joins TRBV9 to TRBJ2-2, with no clear D. CDR3 length: 14 residues. Germline CDR1 SGDLS, CDR2 YYNGEE. V was pared by 3 bases and J by 0 bases, with 6 bases between. The CDR3 DNA reads as TGTGCCAGCAGCGCCCAGACGAACACCGGGGAGCTGTTTTTT. This translates into CASSAQTNTGELFF.

The table lists this clone with a few counts. The V and J genes are TRBV10-3 and TRBJ1-5, with D maybe TRBD1 (5 bases). The CDR3 is 14 amino acids. Per the germline V gene, CDR1 is ENHRY and CDR2 is SYGVKD. V lost 0 bases and J lost 3, with 6 bases in between. The CDR3 DNA sequence: TGTGCCATCAGTGAGTCGACAGACAATCAGCCCCAGCATTTT. The encoded protein is CAISESTDNQPQHF.

The chain couples TRBV5-1 to TRBJ2-3; maybe TRBD2 (6 bases). Per the germline V gene, CDR1 is SGHRS and CDR2 is YFSETQ. V was cut by 4 bases and J by 1 base, with 13 bases left in between. CDR3 size: 15 residues. The CDR3 spells CASSASGGGTDTQYF. CDR3 sequence (DNA): TGCGCCAGCAGCGCCTCCGGCGGGGGCACAGATACGCAGTATTTT.

This clone occurred a few times. Other DNA variants within this sample encode the same CDR3. This chain joins TRBV29-1 and TRBJ1-2, with D unresolved. Germline V gene sequence: CDR1 SQVTM, CDR2 ANQGSEA. The CDR3 runs 11 residues. Trimming took off 7 bases at V and 2 bases at J, with 8 bases between the two ends. The CDR3 reads CSGGENYGYTF. DNA for the CDR3: TGCAGCGGAGGCGAGAACTATGGCTACACCTTC.

The CDR3 reads CASRPNPTGVTKVVFF. In nucleotides, the CDR3 is TGTGCCAGCAGACCCAACCCGACAGGGGTCACTAAGGTCGTTTTCTTT. V is TRBV25-1 and J is TRBJ1-1; 8 bases line up with TRBD1. The CDR3 has 16 residues. CDR1 MGHDK and CDR2 SYGVNS come from the germline V gene. J gave up 13 bases and V 6 bases, and 22 bases lay outside the gene matches.

As regards this clone: A read error may account for a junction end that differs from germline. The V call is TRBV7-7, the J call TRBJ2-1; D is uncertain. In germline, CDR1 is SSHAT, CDR2 FNYEAQ (reference sequence). The CDR3 loop spans 13 amino acids. The CDR3 bases are TGTGCTAGCAGCCGCAGCGTATTCAATGAGCAGTTCTTC. Translated, it gives CASSRSVFNEQFF.

This clone was observed a handful of times. The CDR3 spells CASSLGASYEQYF. CDR3 nucleotides: TGCGCCAGCAGCTTGGGGGCCTCCTACGAGCAGTACTTC. The J gene is TRBJ2-7, the V gene TRBV5-1; no clear D gene. Trimming removed 0 bases at V and 0 bases at J, with 4 bases between. Germline V gene lookup returns CDR1 SGHRS and CDR2 YFSETQ. The CDR3 is 13 residues long.

The chain couples TRBV27 to TRBJ2-7, with 7 bases lining up with TRBD2. The CDR3 is 14 amino acids. J gave up 7 bases and V 4 bases, and 10 bases lay outside the gene matches. Germline V gene sequence: CDR1 MNHEY, CDR2 SMNVEV (reference sequence). CDR3 region: CASSSPGGVGEQYF. CDR3 in DNA: TGTGCCAGCAGTTCACCTGGGGGGGTAGGGGAGCAGTACTTC.

The chain employs TRBV30 and TRBJ1-3; 9 bases agree with TRBD1. Germline trimming cut 0 bases from V and 4 bases from J; bases unmatched to any gene: 4. This CDR3 spans 15 amino acids. The germline CDR1 and CDR2 sequences are GTSNPN and SVGIG (reference sequence). CDR3 loop: CAWSVRDRVGNTIYF. The CDR3 coding sequence is TGTGCCTGGAGTGTACGGGACAGGGTAGGAAACACCATATATTTT.

This clone was seen a handful of times. The genes are TRBV27 and TRBJ1-1; D is unresolved. CDR3 length: 13 amino acids. V was clipped by 3 bases and J by 0 bases, with 5 bases between them. Germline-derived CDR1 and CDR2 are MNHEY and SMNVEV (reference sequence). The CDR3 bases are TGTGCCAGCAGTTTTTTCATGAACACTGAAGCTTTCTTT. Its protein is CASSFFMNTEAFF.

The chain joins TRBV5-1 to TRBJ2-4, with 13 nucleotides matching TRBD2. Germline values: CDR1 SGHRS, CDR2 YFSETQ. The CDR3 totals 17 residues. V lost 2 bases, J lost 2 bases, and 4 bases stayed unmatched. The CDR3, as DNA: TGCGCCAGCAGCTTCGGACTAGCGGGGGTAACCAAAAACATTCAGTACTTC. Encoded protein: CASSFGLAGVTKNIQYF.

This clone showed up just once. V usage is TRBV2 and J usage is TRBJ2-3; D might be TRBD2 (5 bases). V was clipped by 5 bases and J by 0 bases, with 6 bases between them. This CDR3 is built from 13 residues. Germline V lookup: CDR1 SNHLY, CDR2 FYNNEI. The DNA of the CDR3 is TGTGCCAGCAGTAGCGGTAGCACAGATACGCAGTATTTT. As protein: CASSSGSTDTQYF. The whole variable domain, remainder taken from reference TRBV2 and TRBJ2-3, is EPEVTQTPSHQVTQMGQEVILRCVPISNHLYFYWYRQILGQKVEFLVSFYNNEISEKSEIFDDQFSVERPDGSNFTLKIRSTKLEDSAMYFCASSSGSTDTQYFGPGTRLTVL.

V and J are TRBV27 and TRBJ2-5, with D perhaps TRBD1 (6 bases). V shed 1 base and J shed 5 bases, with 14 bases lying between them. The V gene's germline CDR1 is MNHEY and CDR2 SMNVEV (reference sequence). This CDR3 is 15 amino acids long. The CDR3 loop is CASSLLGNRDETQYF. CDR3 sequence (DNA): TGTGCCAGCAGTTTATTAGGTAACAGGGACGAGACCCAGTACTTC.

The chain employs TRBV28 and TRBJ2-1; 11 positions match TRBD2. V shed 2 bases and J 12 bases; nucleotides not matched to a gene: 9. Germline V gene data show CDR1 as MDHEN and CDR2 as SYDVKM. This CDR3 has 15 residues. DNA of the CDR3: TGTGCCAGCAGTTTAATAGCGGGGGGGCTTTCGAGGCAGTTCTTC. Encoded protein: CASSLIAGGLSRQFF.

J is TRBJ1-4 and V is TRBV6-5; D might be TRBD1 (5 bases). This CDR3 is 14 amino acids long. The germline V gene has CDR1 MNHEY and CDR2 SVGAGI. The V end lost 5 bases, the J end lost 7 bases, and 14 bases lay between the germline ends. The CDR3 coding sequence is TGTGCCAGCAGTCTTGGGGCCGCCACTGAAAAACTGTTTTTT. Residues: CASSLGAATEKLFF.

V is TRBV29-1 and J is TRBJ2-7; the D gene is possibly TRBD1 (6 bases). V lost 7 bases, J lost 3 bases, and 10 bases lay in between. The CDR3 is made up of 11 amino acids. The germline gives CDR1 SQVTM, CDR2 ANQGSEA. CDR3 DNA sequence: TGCAGCGCCGTGGACAGCTACGAGCAGTACTTC. Translation: CSAVDSYEQYF.

This clone was detected a few times. The chain has TRBV5-5 and TRBJ2-7; 10 nucleotides match TRBD1. The trim removed 3 bases at V and 0 bases at J, leaving 12 bases unmatched. The CDR3 is 18 residues long. CDR1 and CDR2 (germline): SGHKS, YYEKEE (reference sequence). The DNA for the CDR3 is TGTGCCAGCAGCTCCGGGTGGGACAGGGGCATCAGCTCCTACGAGCAGTACTTC. Residues: CASSSGWDRGISSYEQYF.

This chain uses TRBV10-3 with TRBJ1-2, with TRBD1 matching over 10 bases. This CDR3 spans 14 amino acids. Per the germline V gene, CDR1 is ENHRY and CDR2 is SYGVKD. V shed 7 bases and J 4 bases; nucleotides not matched to a gene: 6. CDR3 region: CAIKPGQGSYGYTF. In DNA form, the CDR3 reads TGTGCCATCAAACCGGGACAGGGGTCCTATGGCTACACCTTC.

V is TRBV7-3 and J is TRBJ1-1, with 8 bases lining up with TRBD1. The CDR3 has 13 residues. The germline V gene encodes CDR1 SGHTA and CDR2 FQGTGA. The trim removed 5 bases at V and 3 bases at J, leaving 2 bases unmatched. CDR3 sequence: CASSPTGDTEAFF. The CDR3 DNA reads TGTGCCAGCAGCCCGACAGGGGACACTGAAGCTTTCTTT.

The V gene is TRBV10-1, the J gene TRBJ2-2, with 10 bases that match TRBD1. CDR1 and CDR2 from the germline V gene are WNHNN and SYGVQD (reference sequence). The CDR3 is 14 residues long. V was pared by 6 bases and J by 8 bases, with 6 bases of the junction left unmatched. CDR3 residues: CASRRDRGSGELFF. CDR3 nucleotides: TGCGCCAGCAGGAGGGACAGGGGAAGTGGGGAGCTGTTTTTT.

The sample holds a few counts of this clone. This sequence joins TRBV27 and TRBJ1-1; possibly TRBD1 for D (5 bases). CDR3 length: 14 amino acids. Trimming cost V 4 bases and J 0 bases, with 9 bases left between them. Germline V gene lookup returns CDR1 MNHEY and CDR2 SMNVEV (reference sequence). CDR3 sequence reads: CASSYGGLNTEAFF. The DNA for the CDR3 is TGTGCCAGCAGTTACGGGGGACTGAACACTGAAGCTTTCTTT.